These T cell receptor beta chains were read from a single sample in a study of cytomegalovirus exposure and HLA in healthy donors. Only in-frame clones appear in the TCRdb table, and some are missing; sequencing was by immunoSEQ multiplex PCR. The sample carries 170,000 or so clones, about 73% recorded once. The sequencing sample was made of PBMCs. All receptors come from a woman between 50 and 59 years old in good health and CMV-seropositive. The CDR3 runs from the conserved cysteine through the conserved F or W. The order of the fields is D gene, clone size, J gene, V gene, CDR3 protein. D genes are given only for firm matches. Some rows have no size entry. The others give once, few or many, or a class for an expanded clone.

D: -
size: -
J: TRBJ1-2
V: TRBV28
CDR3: CASSSGTGGYTF

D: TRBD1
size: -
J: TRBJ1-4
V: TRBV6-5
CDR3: CASSYFGTGDEKLFF

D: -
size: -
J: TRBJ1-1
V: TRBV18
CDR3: CASSPAMNTEAFF

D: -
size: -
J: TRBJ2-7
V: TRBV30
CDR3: CAWSSRGSGEQYF

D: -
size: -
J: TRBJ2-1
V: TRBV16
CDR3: CASSHRYNEQFF

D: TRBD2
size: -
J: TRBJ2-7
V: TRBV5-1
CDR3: CASSLGLAGSYEQYF

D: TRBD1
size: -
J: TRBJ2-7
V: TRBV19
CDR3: CASRMTGPEDHEQYF

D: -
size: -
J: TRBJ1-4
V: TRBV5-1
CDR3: CASSLGAVSNEKLFF

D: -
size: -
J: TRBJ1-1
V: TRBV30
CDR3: CAWSGQSAFF

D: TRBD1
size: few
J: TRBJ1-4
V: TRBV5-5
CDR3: CASSLGQLNEKLFF

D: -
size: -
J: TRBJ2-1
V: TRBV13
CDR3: CASSLNRGNEQFF

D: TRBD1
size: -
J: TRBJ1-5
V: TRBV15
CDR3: CATSRYRQGSIQPQHF

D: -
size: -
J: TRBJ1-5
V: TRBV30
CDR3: CAWSNQGQPQHF

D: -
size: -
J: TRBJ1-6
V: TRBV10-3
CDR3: CAISETGTRALHF

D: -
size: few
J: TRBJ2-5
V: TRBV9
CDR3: CASSVDQGGQETQYF

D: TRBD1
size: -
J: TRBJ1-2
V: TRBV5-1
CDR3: CASSAGGTGYTF

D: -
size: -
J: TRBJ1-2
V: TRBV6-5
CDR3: CASSQTRANYGYTF

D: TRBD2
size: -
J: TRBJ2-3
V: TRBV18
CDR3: CASSPSTSGGGSDTQYF

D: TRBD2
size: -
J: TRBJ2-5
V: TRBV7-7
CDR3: CASSGGGIETQYF

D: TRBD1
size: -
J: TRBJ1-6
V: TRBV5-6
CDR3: CASRRQGAGNSPLHF

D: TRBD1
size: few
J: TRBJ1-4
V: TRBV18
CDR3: CASSPRGTEYEKLFF

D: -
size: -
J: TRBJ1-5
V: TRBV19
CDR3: CASSIPGRDNQPQHF

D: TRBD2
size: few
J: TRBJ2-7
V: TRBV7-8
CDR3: CASSLNPQGLNEQYF

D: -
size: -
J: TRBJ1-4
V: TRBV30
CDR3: CAAPRGGGKLFF

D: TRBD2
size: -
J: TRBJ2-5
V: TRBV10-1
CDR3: CASTFTGNLGLALEETQYF

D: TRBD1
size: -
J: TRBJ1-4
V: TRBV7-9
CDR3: CASTTGAGNEKLFF

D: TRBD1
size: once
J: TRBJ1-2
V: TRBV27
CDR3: CASSPRTGRNGYTF

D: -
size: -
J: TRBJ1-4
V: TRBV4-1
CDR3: CASNPRRGNEKLFF

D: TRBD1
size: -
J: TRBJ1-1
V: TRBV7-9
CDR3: CASSSGTDMNTEAFF

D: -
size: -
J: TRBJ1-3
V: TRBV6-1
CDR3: CASSEWGAGNTIYF

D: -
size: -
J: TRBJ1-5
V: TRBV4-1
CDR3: CASSQVDVGGNQPQHF

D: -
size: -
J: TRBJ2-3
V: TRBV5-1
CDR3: CASSLAGSGTDTQYF

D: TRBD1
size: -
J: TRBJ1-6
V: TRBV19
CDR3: CASSRQGEDSPLHF

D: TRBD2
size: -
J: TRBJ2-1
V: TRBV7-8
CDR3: CASSLEGLINEQFF

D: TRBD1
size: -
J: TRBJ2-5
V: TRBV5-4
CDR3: CASSLGRGRETQYF